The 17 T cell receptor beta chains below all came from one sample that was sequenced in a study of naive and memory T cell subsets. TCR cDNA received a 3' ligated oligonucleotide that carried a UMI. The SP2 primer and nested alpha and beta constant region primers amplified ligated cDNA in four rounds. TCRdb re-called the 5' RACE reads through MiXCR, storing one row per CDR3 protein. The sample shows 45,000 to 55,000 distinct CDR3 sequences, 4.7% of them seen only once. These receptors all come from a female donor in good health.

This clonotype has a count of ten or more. The CDR3 spells CASSLKPGQGSNTEAFF. The CDR3 bases are TGTGCCAGCAGTCTAAAGCCAGGACAGGGTTCGAACACTGAAGCTTTCTTT. The chain carries TRBV27 and TRBJ1-1; the match to TRBD1 covers 8 bases. Germline lookup yields CDR1 MNHEY and CDR2 SMNVEV (reference sequence). V lost 5 bases, J lost 1 base, and 12 bases stayed unmatched. The CDR3 loop spans 17 amino acids.

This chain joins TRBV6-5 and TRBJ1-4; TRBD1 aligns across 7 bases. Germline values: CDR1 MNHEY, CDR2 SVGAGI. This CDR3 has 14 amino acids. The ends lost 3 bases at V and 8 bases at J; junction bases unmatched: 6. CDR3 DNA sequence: TGTGCCAGCAGTTATCGACAGGGTTTGGAAAAACTGTTTTTT. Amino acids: CASSYRQGLEKLFF.

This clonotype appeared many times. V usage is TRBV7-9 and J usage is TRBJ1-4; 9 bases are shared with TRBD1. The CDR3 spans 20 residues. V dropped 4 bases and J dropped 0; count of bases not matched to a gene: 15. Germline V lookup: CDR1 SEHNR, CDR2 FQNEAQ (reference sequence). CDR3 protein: CASSSGTGTSPVATNEKLFF. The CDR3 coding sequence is TGTGCCAGCAGCTCCGGGACAGGGACCTCACCAGTCGCAACTAATGAAAAACTGTTTTTT.

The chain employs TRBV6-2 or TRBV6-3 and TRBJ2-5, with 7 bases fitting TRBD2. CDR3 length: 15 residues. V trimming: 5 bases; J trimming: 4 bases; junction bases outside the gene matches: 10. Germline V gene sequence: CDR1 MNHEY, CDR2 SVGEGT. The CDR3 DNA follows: TGTGCCAGCAGTGCCGGACTAGTTGGTCGAGAGACCCAGTACTTC. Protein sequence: CASSAGLVGRETQYF.

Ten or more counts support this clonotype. As DNA, the CDR3 is TGTGCCAGCAGCGCACTAGCGGGAAGTGCAGATACGCAGTATTTT. Translation gives CASSALAGSADTQYF. The J gene is TRBJ2-3, the V gene TRBV7-6; 10 nucleotides match TRBD2. The V gene's germline CDR1 is SGHVS and CDR2 FNYEAQ. The V segment lost 5 bases and the J segment 4 bases; nucleotides outside the gene matches: 6. CDR3 length: 15 amino acids.

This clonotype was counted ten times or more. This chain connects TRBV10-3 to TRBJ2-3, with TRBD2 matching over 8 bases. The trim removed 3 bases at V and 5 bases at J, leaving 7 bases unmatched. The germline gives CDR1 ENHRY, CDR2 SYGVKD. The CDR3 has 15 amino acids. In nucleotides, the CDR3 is TGTGCCATCAGTGACCTTAGCGGGAATCGAGATACGCAGTATTTT. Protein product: CAISDLSGNRDTQYF.

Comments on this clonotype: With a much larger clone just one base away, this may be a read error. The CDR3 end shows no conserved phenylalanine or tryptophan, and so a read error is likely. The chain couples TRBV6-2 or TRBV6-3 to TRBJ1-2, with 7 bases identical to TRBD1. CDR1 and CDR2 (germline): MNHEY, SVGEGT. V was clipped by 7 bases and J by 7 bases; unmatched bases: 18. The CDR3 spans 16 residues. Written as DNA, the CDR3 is TGTGCCAGCACCCAAGTCGGGACAGAGAGCTATCGTGGCTACACCTCC. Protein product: CASTQVGTESYRGYTS.

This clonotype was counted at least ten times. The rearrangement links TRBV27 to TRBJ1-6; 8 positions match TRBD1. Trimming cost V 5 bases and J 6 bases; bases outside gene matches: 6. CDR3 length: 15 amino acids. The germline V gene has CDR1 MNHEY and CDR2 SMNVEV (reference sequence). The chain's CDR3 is CASSPPGQANSPLHF. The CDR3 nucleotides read TGTGCCAGCAGTCCGCCGGGACAGGCTAATTCACCCCTCCACTTT.

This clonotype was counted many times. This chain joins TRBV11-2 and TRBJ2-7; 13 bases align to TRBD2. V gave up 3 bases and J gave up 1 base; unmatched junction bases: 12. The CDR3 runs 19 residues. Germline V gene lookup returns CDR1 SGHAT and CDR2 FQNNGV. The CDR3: CASSFPLTSGRRVSYEQYF. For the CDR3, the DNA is TGTGCCAGCAGCTTCCCCTTGACTAGCGGGAGGCGGGTGTCCTACGAGCAGTACTTC.

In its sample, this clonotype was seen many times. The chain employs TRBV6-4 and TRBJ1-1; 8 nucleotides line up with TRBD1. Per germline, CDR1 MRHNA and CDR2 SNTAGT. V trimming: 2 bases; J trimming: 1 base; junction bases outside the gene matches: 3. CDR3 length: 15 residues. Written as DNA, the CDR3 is TGTGCCAGCAGTGACGCCACAGGGGGGAACACTGAAGCTTTCTTT. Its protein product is CASSDATGGNTEAFF.

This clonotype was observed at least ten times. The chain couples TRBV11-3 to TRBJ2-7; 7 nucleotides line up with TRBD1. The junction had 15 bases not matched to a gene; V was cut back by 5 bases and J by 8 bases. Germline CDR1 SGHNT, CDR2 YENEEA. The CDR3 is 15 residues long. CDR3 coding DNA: TGTGCCAGCAGCATCGACAGGGTTCTTTGTTCTCAGCAGTACTTC. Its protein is CASSIDRVLCSQQYF.

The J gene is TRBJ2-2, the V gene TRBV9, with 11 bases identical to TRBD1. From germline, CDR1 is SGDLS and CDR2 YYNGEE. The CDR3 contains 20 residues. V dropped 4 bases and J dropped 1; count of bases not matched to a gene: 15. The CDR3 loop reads CASSFSRDRGSNGNTGELFF. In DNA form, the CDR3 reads TGTGCCAGCAGCTTCAGCCGGGACAGGGGGTCTAACGGGAACACCGGGGAGCTGTTTTTT. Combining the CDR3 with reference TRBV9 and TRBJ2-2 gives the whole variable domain DSGVTQTPKHLITATGQRVTLRCSPRSGDLSVYWYQQSLDQGLQFLIQYYNGEERAKGNILERFSAQQFPDLHSELNLSSLELGDSALYFCASSFSRDRGSNGNTGELFFGEGSRLTVL.

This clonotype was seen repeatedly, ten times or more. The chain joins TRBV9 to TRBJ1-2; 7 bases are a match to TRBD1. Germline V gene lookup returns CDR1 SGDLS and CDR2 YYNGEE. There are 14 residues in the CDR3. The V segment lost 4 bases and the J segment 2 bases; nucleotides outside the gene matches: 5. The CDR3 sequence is CASSSGQANYGYTF. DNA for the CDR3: TGTGCCAGCAGCTCTGGACAGGCGAACTATGGCTACACCTTC.

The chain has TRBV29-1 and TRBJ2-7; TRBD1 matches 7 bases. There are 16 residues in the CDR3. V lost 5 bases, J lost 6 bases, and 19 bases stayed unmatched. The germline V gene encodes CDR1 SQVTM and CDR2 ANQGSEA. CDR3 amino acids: CSVSGTEVTPRFEQYF. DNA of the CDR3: TGCAGCGTTTCCGGGACAGAGGTAACACCCCGTTTCGAGCAGTACTTC.

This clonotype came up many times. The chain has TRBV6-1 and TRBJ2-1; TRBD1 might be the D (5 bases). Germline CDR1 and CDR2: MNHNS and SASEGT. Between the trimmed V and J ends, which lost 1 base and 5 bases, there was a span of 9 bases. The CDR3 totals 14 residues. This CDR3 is CASSEGQLNNEQFF. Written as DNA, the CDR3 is TGTGCCAGCAGTGAAGGACAGCTGAACAATGAGCAGTTCTTC.

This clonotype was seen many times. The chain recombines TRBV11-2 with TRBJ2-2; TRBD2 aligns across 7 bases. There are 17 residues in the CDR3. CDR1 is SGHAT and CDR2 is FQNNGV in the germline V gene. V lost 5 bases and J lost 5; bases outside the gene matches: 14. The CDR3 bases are TGTGCCAGCAGCCCCTCTAGCCGCGGGAGTGGTACCGGGGAGCTGTTTTTT. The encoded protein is CASSPSSRGSGTGELFF.

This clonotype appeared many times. The CDR3 sequence is CSVVKGNQDTQYF. Here the CDR3 DNA reads TGCAGCGTTGTAAAGGGGAATCAAGATACGCAGTATTTT. The gene calls are TRBV29-1 and TRBJ2-3, with D possibly matching TRBD1 (5 bases). V lost 4 bases and J lost 5, with 13 bases in between. Germline CDR1 and CDR2: SQVTM and ANQGSEA. The CDR3 extends over 13 amino acids.